A selection of T cell receptor beta chains follows, all from one sample in a study of T-cell reconstitution after alpha-beta-depleted transplantation in children. TCRdb reanalysed the PCR reads using MiXCR and keeps one entry per CDR3 protein. The sample includes 350,000 to 450,000 distinct CDR3 sequences, about 14% of them seen just once. This material consisted of PBMCs, taken from the stem cell graft. These receptors all stem from a human donor who donated a stem cell graft to a child with Fanconi anemia. CDR3s leave out the opening cysteine and the closing phenylalanine or tryptophan. Clone size is shown for a subset of rows, as once, few, many or a class of expanded clone.

>TRBV4-2|TRBJ2-2|-
ASSHSTSAGGELF
>TRBV20-1|TRBJ1-6|-
SATQTGFSSYNSPLH
>TRBV5-1|TRBJ1-6|-
ASSPGPSLNSPLH
>TRBV11-2|TRBJ2-1|few
ASSSTMWNEQF
>TRBV2|TRBJ2-3|many
ASRGADADTQY
>TRBV6-5|TRBJ1-1|-
ASSYSKDTGDTEAF
>TRBV12-3/TRBV12-4|TRBJ2-3|many
ASSSLAGVSYTQY
>TRBV20-1|TRBJ2-1|few
SAREATYNEQF
>TRBV20-1|TRBJ2-1|few
SARQGQGYNEQF
>TRBV11-1|TRBJ1-1|once
ASSSPGASPNTEAF
>TRBV6-1|TRBJ1-1|-
ASRPAYSGEAF
>TRBV11-2|TRBJ2-1|few
ASSLEGLAGGEQF
>TRBV29-1|TRBJ2-3|many
SVDWGNPDTQY
>TRBV12-3/TRBV12-4|TRBJ1-1|few
ASSRTGRGNTEAF
>TRBV2|TRBJ1-1|few
ASSERGVSAF
>TRBV7-2|TRBJ1-2|-
ASSPRTNYGYT
>TRBV5-1|TRBJ2-5|-
ASADAQGAAETQY
>TRBV29-1|TRBJ2-5|many
SVDRVGETQY
>TRBV2|TRBJ1-3|-
ASSEARNTIY
>TRBV3-1|TRBJ1-2|many
ASSQGGAAGYT
>TRBV5-1|TRBJ2-2|-
ASSFGGLGINTGELF
>TRBV20-1|TRBJ2-3|-
SAPLGLASDTQY
>TRBV20-1|TRBJ2-7|few
SAKTSYEQY
>TRBV7-9|TRBJ1-1|-
ASSLYSEDTEAF
>TRBV7-2|TRBJ1-1|-
ASSLNPTGFGGEAF
>TRBV2|TRBJ2-7|-
ASSRDRIYEQY
>TRBV6-2/TRBV6-3|TRBJ1-2|many
ASTQGSRRDYT
>TRBV5-1|TRBJ2-2|-
ASSLGQGYGELF
>TRBV2|TRBJ2-3|-
ASSGLAGAADTQY
>TRBV12-3/TRBV12-4|TRBJ1-5|many
ASRSTTGDSNQPQH
>TRBV5-1|TRBJ1-1|-
ASRRAGTEAF
>TRBV12-3/TRBV12-4|TRBJ2-2|many
ASSSGLAGDGELF
>TRBV2|TRBJ1-4|few
ASSVRVGVYEKLF
>TRBV18|TRBJ2-4|few
ASSLSAGDIQY
>TRBV7-6|TRBJ1-1|few
ASSQWTGPGDTEAF
>TRBV11-2|TRBJ1-4|many
ASSSTGLDEKLF
>TRBV7-9|TRBJ1-2|many
ASSLDSGYT
>TRBV7-7|TRBJ2-5|-
ASSFGSSGGETQY
>TRBV12-3/TRBV12-4|TRBJ1-3|many
ASSLSGAGNTIY
>TRBV6-2/TRBV6-3|TRBJ2-1|-
ASCPGTGWNEQF
>TRBV5-1|TRBJ1-6|many
ASSQQAGTSNSPLH
>TRBV28|TRBJ1-1|-
ASSLDDLVVNTEAF
>TRBV7-2|TRBJ1-2|few
ASSLDGRGRIGGYT
>TRBV7-6|TRBJ2-2|-
ASSLDQANTGELF
>TRBV12-3/TRBV12-4|TRBJ2-3|many
ASSSTGSRTQY
>TRBV6-2/TRBV6-3|TRBJ1-1|many
ASSYGRVTEAF
>TRBV5-1|TRBJ2-1|few
ASSAQGVNSYNEQF
>TRBV9|TRBJ1-1|many
ASSSSAGALNTEAF